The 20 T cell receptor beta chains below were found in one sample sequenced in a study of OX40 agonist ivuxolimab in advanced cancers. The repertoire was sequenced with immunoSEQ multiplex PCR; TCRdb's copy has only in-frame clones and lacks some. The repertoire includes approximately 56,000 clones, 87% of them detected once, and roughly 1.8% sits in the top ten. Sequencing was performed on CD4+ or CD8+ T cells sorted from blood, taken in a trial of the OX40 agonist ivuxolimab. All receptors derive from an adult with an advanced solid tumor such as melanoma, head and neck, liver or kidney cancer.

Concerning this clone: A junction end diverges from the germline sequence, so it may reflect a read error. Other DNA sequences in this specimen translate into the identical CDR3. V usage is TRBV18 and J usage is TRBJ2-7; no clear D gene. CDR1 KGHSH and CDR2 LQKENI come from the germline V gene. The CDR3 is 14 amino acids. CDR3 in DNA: TGCGCCAGCTCGTCCCACCTTGTTAGGAGTGAGCAGTACTTC. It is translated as CASSSHLVRSEQYF. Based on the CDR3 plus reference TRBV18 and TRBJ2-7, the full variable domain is NAGVMQNPRHLVRRRGQEARLRCSPMKGHSHVYWYRQLPEEGLKFMVYLQKENIIDESGMPKERFSAEFPKEGPSILRIQQVVRGDSAAYFCASSSHLVRSEQYFGPGTRLTVT.

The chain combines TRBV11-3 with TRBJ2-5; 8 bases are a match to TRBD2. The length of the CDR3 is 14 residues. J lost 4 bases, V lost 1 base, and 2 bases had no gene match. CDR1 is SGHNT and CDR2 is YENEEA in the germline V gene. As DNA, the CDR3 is TGTGCCAGCAGCTTAGGAACTAGCGGAGAGACCCAGTACTTC. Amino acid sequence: CASSLGTSGETQYF.

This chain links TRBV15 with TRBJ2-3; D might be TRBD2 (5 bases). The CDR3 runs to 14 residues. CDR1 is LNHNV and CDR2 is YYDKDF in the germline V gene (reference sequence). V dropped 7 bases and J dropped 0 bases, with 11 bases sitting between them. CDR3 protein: CATTAGGSTDTQYF. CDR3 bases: TGTGCCACCACCGCTGGCGGGAGCACAGATACGCAGTATTTT.

The DNA of the CDR3 is TGTGCCAGCAGCGCCTCGGTTATTGAGACCCAGTACTTC. Its protein product is CASSASVIETQYF. The V and J genes are TRBV9 and TRBJ2-5; the D is unclear. Germline values: CDR1 SGDLS, CDR2 YYNGEE. The CDR3 has 13 residues. Trimming removed 3 bases from V and 5 bases from J, with 11 bases in between. The whole variable domain, filled in from reference TRBV9 and TRBJ2-5, reads DSGVTQTPKHLITATGQRVTLRCSPRSGDLSVYWYQQSLDQGLQFLIQYYNGEERAKGNILERFSAQQFPDLHSELNLSSLELGDSALYFCASSASVIETQYFGPGTRLLVL.

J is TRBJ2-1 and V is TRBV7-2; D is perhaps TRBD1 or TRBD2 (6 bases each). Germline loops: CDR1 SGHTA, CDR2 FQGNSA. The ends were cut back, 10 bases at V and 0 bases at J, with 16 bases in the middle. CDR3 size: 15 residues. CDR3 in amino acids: CATGGGRSSYNEQFF. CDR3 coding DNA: TGTGCCACCGGGGGCGGCCGTAGCTCCTACAATGAGCAGTTCTTC.

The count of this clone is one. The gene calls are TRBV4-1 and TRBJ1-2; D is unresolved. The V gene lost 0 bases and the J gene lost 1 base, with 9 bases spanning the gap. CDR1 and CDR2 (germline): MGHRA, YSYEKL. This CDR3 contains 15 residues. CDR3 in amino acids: CASSQDTALNYGYTF. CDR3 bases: TGCGCCAGCAGCCAAGATACGGCACTTAACTATGGCTACACCTTC.

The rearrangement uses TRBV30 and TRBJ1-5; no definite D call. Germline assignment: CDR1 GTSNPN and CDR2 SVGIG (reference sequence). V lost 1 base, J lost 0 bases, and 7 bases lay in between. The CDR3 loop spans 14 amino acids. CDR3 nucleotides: TGTGCCTGGAGTGCGGGTTATAGCAATCAGCCCCAGCATTTT. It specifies CAWSAGYSNQPQHF.

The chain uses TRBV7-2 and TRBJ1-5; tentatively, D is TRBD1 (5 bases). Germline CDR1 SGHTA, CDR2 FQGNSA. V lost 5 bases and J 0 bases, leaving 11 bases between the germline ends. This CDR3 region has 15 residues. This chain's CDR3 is CASSPLGGSNQPQHF. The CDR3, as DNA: TGTGCCAGCAGCCCCTTGGGGGGTAGCAATCAGCCCCAGCATTTT.

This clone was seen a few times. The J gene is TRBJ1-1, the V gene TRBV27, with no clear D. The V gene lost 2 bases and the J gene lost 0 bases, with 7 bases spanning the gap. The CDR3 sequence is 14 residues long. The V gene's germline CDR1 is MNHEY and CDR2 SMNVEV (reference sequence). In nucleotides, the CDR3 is TGTGCCAGCAGTTTAGGGAACATGAACACTGAAGCTTTCTTT. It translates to CASSLGNMNTEAFF.

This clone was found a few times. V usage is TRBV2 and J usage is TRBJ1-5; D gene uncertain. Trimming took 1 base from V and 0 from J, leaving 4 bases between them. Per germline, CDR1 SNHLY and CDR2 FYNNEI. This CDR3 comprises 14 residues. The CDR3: CASSEGSSNQPQHF. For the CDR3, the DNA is TGTGCCAGCAGTGAAGGAAGTAGCAATCAGCCCCAGCATTTT. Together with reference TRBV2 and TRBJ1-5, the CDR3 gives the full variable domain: EPEVTQTPSHQVTQMGQEVILRCVPISNHLYFYWYRQILGQKVEFLVSFYNNEISEKSEIFDDQFSVERPDGSNFTLKIRSTKLEDSAMYFCASSEGSSNQPQHFGDGTRLSIL.

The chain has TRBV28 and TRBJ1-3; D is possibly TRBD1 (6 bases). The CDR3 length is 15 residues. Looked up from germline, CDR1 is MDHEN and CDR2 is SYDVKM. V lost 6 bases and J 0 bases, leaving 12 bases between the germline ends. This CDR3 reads CASSGGGNSGNTIYF. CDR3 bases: TGTGCCAGCAGCGGGGGCGGAAACTCTGGAAACACCATATATTTT.

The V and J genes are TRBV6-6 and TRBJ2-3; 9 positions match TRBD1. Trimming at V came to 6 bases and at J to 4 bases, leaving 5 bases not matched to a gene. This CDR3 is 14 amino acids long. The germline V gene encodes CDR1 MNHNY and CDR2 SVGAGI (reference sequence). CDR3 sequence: CASRQGQGSDTQYF. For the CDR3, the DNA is TGTGCCAGCAGACAGGGACAGGGATCAGATACGCAGTATTTT.

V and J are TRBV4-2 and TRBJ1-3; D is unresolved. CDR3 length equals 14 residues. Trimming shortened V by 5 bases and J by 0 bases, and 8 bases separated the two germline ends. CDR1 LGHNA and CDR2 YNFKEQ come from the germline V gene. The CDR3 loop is CASSGSFSGNTIYF. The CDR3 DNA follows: TGTGCCAGCAGCGGTTCCTTCTCTGGAAACACCATATATTTT.

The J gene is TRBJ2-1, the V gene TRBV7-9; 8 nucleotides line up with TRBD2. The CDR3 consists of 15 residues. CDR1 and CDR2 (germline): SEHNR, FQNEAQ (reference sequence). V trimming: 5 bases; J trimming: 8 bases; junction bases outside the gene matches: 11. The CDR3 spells CASSVSGGFVDEQFF. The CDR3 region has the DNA TGTGCCAGCAGCGTCAGCGGGGGCTTCGTCGATGAGCAGTTCTTC.

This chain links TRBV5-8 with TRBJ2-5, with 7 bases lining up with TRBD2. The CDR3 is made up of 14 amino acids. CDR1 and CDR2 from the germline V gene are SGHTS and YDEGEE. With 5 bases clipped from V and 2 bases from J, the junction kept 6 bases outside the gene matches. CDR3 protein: CASRATAGQETQYF. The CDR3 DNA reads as TGTGCCAGCAGGGCGACAGCGGGGCAAGAGACCCAGTACTTC. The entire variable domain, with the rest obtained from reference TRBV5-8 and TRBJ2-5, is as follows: EAGVTQSPTHLIKTRGQQATLRCSPISGHTSVYWYQQALGLGLQFLLWYDEGEERNRGNFPPRFSGRQFPNYSSELNVNALELEDSALYLCASRATAGQETQYFGPGTRLLVL.

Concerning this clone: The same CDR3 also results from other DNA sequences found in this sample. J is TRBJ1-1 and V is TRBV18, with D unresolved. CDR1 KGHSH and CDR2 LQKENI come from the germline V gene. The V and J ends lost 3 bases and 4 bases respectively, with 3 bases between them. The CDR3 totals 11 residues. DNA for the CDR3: TGTGCCAGCTCACCCGGCACTGAAGCTTTCTTT. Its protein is CASSPGTEAFF.

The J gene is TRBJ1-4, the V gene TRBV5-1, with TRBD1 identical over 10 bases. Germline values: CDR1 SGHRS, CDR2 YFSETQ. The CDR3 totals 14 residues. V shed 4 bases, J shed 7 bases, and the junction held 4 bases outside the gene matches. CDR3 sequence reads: CASSPGQGIEKLFF. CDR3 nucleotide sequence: TGCGCCAGCAGCCCGGGACAGGGGATTGAAAAACTGTTTTTT.

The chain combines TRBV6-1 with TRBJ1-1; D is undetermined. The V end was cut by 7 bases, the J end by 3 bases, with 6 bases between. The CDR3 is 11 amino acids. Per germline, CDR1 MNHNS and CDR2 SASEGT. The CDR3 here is CASKPYTEAFF. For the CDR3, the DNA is TGTGCCAGCAAGCCGTACACTGAAGCTTTCTTT.

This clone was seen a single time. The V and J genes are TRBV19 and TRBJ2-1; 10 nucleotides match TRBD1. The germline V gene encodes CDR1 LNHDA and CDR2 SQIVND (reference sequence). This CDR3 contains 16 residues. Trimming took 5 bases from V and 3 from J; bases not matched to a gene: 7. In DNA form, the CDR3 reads TGTGCCAGTAGTGCCCGGACAGGGGGAAACTACAATGAGCAGTTCTTC. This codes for CASSARTGGNYNEQFF.

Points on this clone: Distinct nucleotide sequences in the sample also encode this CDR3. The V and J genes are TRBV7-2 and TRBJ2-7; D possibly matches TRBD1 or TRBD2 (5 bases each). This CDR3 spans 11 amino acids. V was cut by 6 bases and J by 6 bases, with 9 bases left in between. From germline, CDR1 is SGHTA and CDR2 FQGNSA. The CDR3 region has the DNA TGTGCCAGCAGTCTCGGGGCCGAGCAGTACTTC. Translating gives CASSLGAEQYF.